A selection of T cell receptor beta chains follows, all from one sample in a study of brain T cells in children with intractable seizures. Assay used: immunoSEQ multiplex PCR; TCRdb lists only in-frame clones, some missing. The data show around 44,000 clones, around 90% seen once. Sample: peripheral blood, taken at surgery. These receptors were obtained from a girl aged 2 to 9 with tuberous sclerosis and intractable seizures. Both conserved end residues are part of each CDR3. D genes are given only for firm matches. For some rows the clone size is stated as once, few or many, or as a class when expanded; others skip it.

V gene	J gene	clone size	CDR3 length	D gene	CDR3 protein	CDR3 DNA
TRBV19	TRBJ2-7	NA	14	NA	CASSKGTNAYEQYF	TGTGCCAGTAGTAAAGGGACCAATGCCTACGAGCAGTACTTC
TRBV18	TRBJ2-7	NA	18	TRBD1	CASSPSNVDRGRTYEQYF	TGTGCCAGCTCACCTTCAAACGTTGACAGGGGAAGAACCTACGAGCAGTACTTC
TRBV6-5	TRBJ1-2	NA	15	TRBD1	CASSPGDRANYGYTF	TGTGCCAGCAGTCCCGGGGACAGGGCAAACTATGGCTACACCTTC
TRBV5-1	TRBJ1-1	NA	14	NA	CASSLSGMNTEAFF	TGCGCCAGCAGCTTGTCAGGGATGAACACTGAAGCTTTCTTT
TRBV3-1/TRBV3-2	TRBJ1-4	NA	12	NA	CASSQVLEKLFF	TGTGCCAGCAGCCAAGTTCTGGAAAAACTGTTTTTT
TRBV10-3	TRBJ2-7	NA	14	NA	CAIHDTSTSYEQYF	TGTGCCATCCACGACACCAGTACCTCCTACGAGCAGTACTTC
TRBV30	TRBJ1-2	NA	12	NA	CAWSKGFDGYTF	TGTGCCTGGAGTAAGGGATTTGACGGCTACACCTTC
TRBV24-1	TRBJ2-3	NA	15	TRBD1	CATSRQGASTDTQYF	TGTGCCACCAGCAGACAGGGGGCAAGTACAGATACGCAGTATTTT
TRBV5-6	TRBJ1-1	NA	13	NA	CASSLDLNTEAFF	TGTGCCAGCAGCTTGGACCTGAACACTGAAGCTTTCTTT
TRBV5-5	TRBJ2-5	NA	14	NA	CASSLGLSRETQYF	TGTGCCAGCAGCCTGGGACTTAGCCGAGAGACCCAGTACTTC
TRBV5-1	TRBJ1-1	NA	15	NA	CASSLSQVSFGEAFF	TGCGCCAGCAGCTTGTCACAGGTATCGTTCGGTGAAGCTTTCTTT
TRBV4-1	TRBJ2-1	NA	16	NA	CASSSPGWGSYNEQFF	TGCGCCAGCAGCTCCCCGGGATGGGGGTCCTACAATGAGCAGTTCTTC
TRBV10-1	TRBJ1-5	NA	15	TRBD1	CASSDLKTGPPPQHF	TGCGCCAGCAGTGATCTGAAGACAGGGCCCCCGCCCCAGCATTTT
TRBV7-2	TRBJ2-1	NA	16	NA	CASSLARGASYNEQFF	TGTGCCAGCAGCTTAGCCCGGGGGGCCTCTTACAATGAGCAGTTCTTC
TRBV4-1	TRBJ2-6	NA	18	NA	CASSQGPRASSGANVLTF	TGCGCCAGCAGCCAAGGACCCAGGGCGAGCTCTGGGGCCAACGTCCTGACTTTC
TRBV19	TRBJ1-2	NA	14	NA	CASSTGIQNSGYTF	TGTGCCAGTAGTACCGGGATCCAGAATTCTGGCTACACCTTC
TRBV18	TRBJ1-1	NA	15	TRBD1	CASSPSRQGNTEAFF	TGTGCCAGCTCTCCCAGCCGACAGGGGAACACTGAAGCTTTCTTT
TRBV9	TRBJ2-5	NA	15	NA	CASSGLGEVRETQYF	TGTGCCAGCAGCGGGCTAGGGGAGGTGAGAGAGACCCAGTACTTC
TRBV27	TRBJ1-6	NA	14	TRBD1	CASTDRGYNSPLHF	TGTGCCAGCACGGACAGGGGTTATAATTCACCCCTCCACTTT
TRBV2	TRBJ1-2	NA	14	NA	CASSEAQGHYGYTF	TGTGCCAGCAGTGAAGCGCAGGGGCACTATGGCTACACCTTC
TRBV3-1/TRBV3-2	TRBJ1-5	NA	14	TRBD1	CASSLGTGDQPQHF	TGTGCCAGCAGCCTTGGGACAGGGGATCAGCCCCAGCATTTT
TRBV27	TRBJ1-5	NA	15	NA	CASSRMLGVNQPQHF	TGTGCCAGCAGCCGTATGTTAGGGGTGAATCAGCCCCAGCATTTT
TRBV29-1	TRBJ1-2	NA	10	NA	CSVQEGGYTF	TGCAGCGTTCAAGAAGGTGGCTACACCTTC
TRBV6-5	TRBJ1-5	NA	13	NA	CASRQDGNQPQHF	TGTGCCAGCAGGCAAGACGGCAATCAGCCCCAGCATTTT
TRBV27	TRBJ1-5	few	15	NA	CASSFLGESNQPQHF	TGTGCCAGCAGTTTTCTAGGAGAGTCCAATCAGCCCCAGCATTTT
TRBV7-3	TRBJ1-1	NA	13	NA	CASSLQGNTEAFF	TGTGCCAGCAGCCTACAGGGGAACACTGAAGCTTTCTTT
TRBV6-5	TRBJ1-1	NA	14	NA	CATTRPAGNTEAFF	TGTGCCACCACCCGTCCGGCGGGGAACACTGAAGCTTTCTTT
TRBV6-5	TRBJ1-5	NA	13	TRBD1	CASATGYNQPQHF	TGTGCCAGCGCGACAGGGTACAATCAGCCCCAGCATTTT
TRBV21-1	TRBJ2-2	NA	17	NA	CASSSQTSGGSTGELFF	TGTGCCAGCAGCTCCCAGACTAGCGGGGGTAGTACCGGGGAGCTGTTTTTT
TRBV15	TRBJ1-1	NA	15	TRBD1	CATSRVEGANTEAFF	TGTGCCACCAGCAGAGTAGAGGGGGCGAACACTGAAGCTTTCTTT
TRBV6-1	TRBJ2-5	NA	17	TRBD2	CASSEYGGGPGEETQYF	TGTGCCAGCAGTGAATACGGGGGGGGGCCAGGCGAAGAGACCCAGTACTTC
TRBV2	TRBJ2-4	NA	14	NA	CASKSKGFLNIQYF	TGTGCCAGCAAATCAAAGGGATTTTTAAACATTCAGTACTTC
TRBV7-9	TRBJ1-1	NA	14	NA	CASSLAGGNTEAFF	TGTGCCAGCAGCTTGGCGGGGGGAAACACTGAAGCTTTCTTT
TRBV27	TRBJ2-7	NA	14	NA	CASSLAGGAGEQYF	TGTGCCAGCAGTCTAGCAGGGGGGGCCGGAGAGCAGTACTTC
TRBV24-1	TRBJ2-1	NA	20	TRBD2	CATSDPGLAGVLTRLDEQFF	TGTGCCACCAGTGATCCCGGACTAGCGGGGGTTTTAACTAGGCTTGATGAGCAGTTCTTC
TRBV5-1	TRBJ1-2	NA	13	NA	CASSLPPNYGYTF	TGCGCCAGCAGCCTCCCCCCTAACTATGGCTACACCTTC
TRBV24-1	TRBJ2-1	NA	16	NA	CATSDPTPEDYNEQFF	TGTGCCACCAGTGACCCAACTCCGGAGGACTACAATGAGCAGTTCTTC
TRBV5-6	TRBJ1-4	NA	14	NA	CASSLTGISEKLFF	TGTGCCAGCAGCCTAACAGGGATTAGTGAAAAACTGTTTTTT
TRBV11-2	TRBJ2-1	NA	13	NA	CASSLGGYNEQFF	TGTGCCAGCAGCTTGGGCGGATACAATGAGCAGTTCTTC
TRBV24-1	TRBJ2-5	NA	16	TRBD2	CATSEPQRGGQETQYF	TGTGCCACCAGTGAACCCCAGCGGGGGGGACAAGAGACCCAGTACTTC
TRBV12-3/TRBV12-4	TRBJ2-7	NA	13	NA	CASSLNRGYEQYF	TGTGCCAGCAGTTTAAATCGGGGGTACGAGCAGTACTTC
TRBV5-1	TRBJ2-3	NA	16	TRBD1	CASSLGAGGGTDTQYF	TGCGCCAGCAGCCTGGGGGCAGGGGGCGGCACAGATACGCAGTATTTT
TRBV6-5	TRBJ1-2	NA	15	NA	CASSYGSVLNYGYTF	TGTGCCAGCAGTTACGGGTCCGTACTGAACTATGGCTACACCTTC
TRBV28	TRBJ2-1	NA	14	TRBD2	CASSFLVAGGEQFF	TGTGCCAGCAGTTTTCTAGTAGCGGGGGGTGAGCAGTTCTTC
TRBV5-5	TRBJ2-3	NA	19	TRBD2	CASSFRTSGVSSSTDTQYF	TGTGCCAGCAGCTTTAGGACTAGCGGGGTTAGCTCTAGCACAGATACGCAGTATTTT
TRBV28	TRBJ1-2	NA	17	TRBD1	CASSPAGQTQQLYGYTF	TGTGCCAGCAGTCCCGCGGGACAGACGCAACAACTCTATGGCTACACCTTC
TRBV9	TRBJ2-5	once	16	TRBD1	CASSPGTGGSGETQYF	TGTGCCAGCAGCCCCGGGACAGGGGGAAGTGGGGAGACCCAGTACTTC
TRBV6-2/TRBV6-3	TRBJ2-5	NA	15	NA	CASSYSSGIQETQYF	TGTGCCAGCAGTTACTCGTCCGGAATTCAAGAGACCCAGTACTTC
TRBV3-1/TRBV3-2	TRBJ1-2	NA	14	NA	CASSQSTVFYGYTF	TGTGCCAGCAGTCAGTCGACGGTGTTTTATGGCTACACCTTC
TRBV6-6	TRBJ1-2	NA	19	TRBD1	CASSQLSPIGQGPNYGYTF	TGTGCCAGCAGTCAACTCTCTCCGATCGGACAGGGGCCCAACTATGGCTACACCTTC